Shown below are 12 T cell receptor beta chains from a single sample sequenced in a study of cytotoxic CD8 clonotypes in ibrutinib-treated CLL. Data came from immunoSEQ multiplex PCR; TCRdb stores just in-frame clones and leaves some out. The sample has 330,000 or so clones, 67% seen once. The material was PBMCs, obtained after 36 months of ibrutinib treatment. Receptors originate from a human donor with chronic lymphocytic leukemia.

Comments on this clone: Other nucleotide sequences from this sample produce the same CDR3. The CDR3 protein is CASSLGGYNEQFF. DNA for the CDR3: TGCGCCAGCAGCTTGGGAGGATACAATGAGCAGTTCTTC. The chain recombines TRBV5-1 with TRBJ2-1; D gene ambiguous. The CDR3 sequence is 13 residues long. V gave up 0 bases and J gave up 4 bases, with 5 bases separating them. CDR1 and CDR2 from the germline V gene are SGHRS and YFSETQ.

This sequence joins TRBV7-8 and TRBJ1-4; D is ambiguous. The CDR3 has 18 amino acids. Germline loops: CDR1 SGHVS, CDR2 FQNEAQ. Trimming shortened V by 1 base and J by 8 bases, and 23 bases separated the two germline ends. CDR3 in DNA: TGTGCCAGCAGCTTAGAGCGGAAGTCTATGGGGAGACGCGAAAAACTGTTTTTT. As protein: CASSLERKSMGRREKLFF.

This clone was seen only a few times. This chain joins TRBV19 and TRBJ1-2; 7 nucleotides agree with TRBD1. CDR3 length equals 14 residues. Germline-derived CDR1 and CDR2 are LNHDA and SQIVND (reference sequence). J lost 2 bases, V lost 6 bases, and 6 bases had no gene match. Written as DNA, the CDR3 is TGTGCCAGTAGCGAGACAGGGCACAACTATGGCTACACCTTC. Translation gives CASSETGHNYGYTF.

V is TRBV29-1 and J is TRBJ1-2; maybe TRBD1 (6 bases). Germline CDR1 is SQVTM and CDR2 is ANQGSEA. The CDR3 has 16 amino acids. The V end lost 4 bases, the J end lost 5 bases, and 23 bases lay between the germline ends. The CDR3 region is CSVVHGGARFGYGYTF. In DNA form, the CDR3 reads TGCAGCGTTGTTCATGGGGGGGCGCGGTTCGGGTATGGCTACACCTTC.

The chain employs TRBV6-5 and TRBJ1-2; unclear D gene. CDR1 is MNHEY and CDR2 is SVGAGI in the germline V gene. CDR3 length: 13 residues. V was trimmed by 0 bases and J by 8 bases, leaving 10 bases between them. The CDR3: CASSYSWPGGYTF. The CDR3 DNA follows: TGTGCCAGCAGTTACTCATGGCCGGGAGGCTACACCTTC.

The V call is TRBV5-1, the J call TRBJ1-3; 7 nucleotides match TRBD1. Per the germline V gene, CDR1 is SGHRS and CDR2 is YFSETQ. With 6 bases clipped from V and 0 bases from J, the junction kept 6 bases outside the gene matches. The CDR3 totals 15 residues. In DNA, the CDR3 is TGCGCCAGCATCTCGACAGGGCTCTCTGGAAACACCATATATTTT. This encodes CASISTGLSGNTIYF.

The genes are TRBV4-1 and TRBJ2-7; 12 bases align to TRBD1. This CDR3 comprises 16 residues. With 1 base clipped from V and 7 bases from J, the junction kept 8 bases outside the gene matches. The germline CDR1 and CDR2 sequences are MGHRA and YSYEKL. CDR3 sequence (DNA): TGCGCCAGCAGCCAAGTTCTGGGACAGGGGGCGCGAGAGCAGTACTTC. As protein: CASSQVLGQGAREQYF.

V and J are TRBV5-1 and TRBJ1-3; no clear D. The CDR3 is made up of 15 amino acids. Germline lookup yields CDR1 SGHRS and CDR2 YFSETQ. Trimming removed 0 bases from V and 1 base from J, with 8 bases in between. CDR3 sequence reads: CASSLAGGSGNTIYF. CDR3 in DNA: TGCGCCAGCAGCTTGGCCGGAGGTTCTGGAAACACCATATATTTT.

This chain links TRBV5-1 with TRBJ2-1; the match to TRBD2 covers 7 bases. Trimming cost V 0 bases and J 0 bases; bases outside gene matches: 3. Germline V gives CDR1 SGHRS, CDR2 YFSETQ. This CDR3 comprises 16 residues. The CDR3 nucleotides read TGCGCCAGCAGCTTGGTACGCGGGAGCTCCTACAATGAGCAGTTCTTC. Translating it yields CASSLVRGSSYNEQFF. Filled out from reference TRBV5-1 and TRBJ2-1, the complete variable domain reads KAGVTQTPRYLIKTRGQQVTLSCSPISGHRSVSWYQQTPGQGLQFLFEYFSETQRNKGNFPGRFSGRQFSNSRSEMNVSTLELGDSALYLCASSLVRGSSYNEQFFGPGTRLTVL.

This clone was recorded a few times. The rearrangement uses TRBV5-8 and TRBJ1-2; the D is unclear. Trimming took off 0 bases at V and 4 bases at J, with 4 bases between the two ends. The length of the CDR3 is 12 residues. Germline V lookup: CDR1 SGHTS, CDR2 YDEGEE. The CDR3 region is CASSLGGYGYTF. As DNA, the CDR3 is TGTGCCAGCAGCTTGGGAGGCTATGGCTACACCTTC.

This clone was counted a few times. The chain uses TRBV19 and TRBJ1-5; D is perhaps TRBD1 (5 bases). The CDR3 sequence is 12 residues long. V dropped 9 bases and J dropped 11 bases, with 17 bases sitting between them. Per germline, CDR1 LNHDA and CDR2 SQIVND (reference sequence). DNA for the CDR3: TGTGCCAGCTCCTTAGGGGTTCGGGCCCAGCATTTT. Translation: CASSLGVRAQHF.

The gene calls are TRBV18 and TRBJ2-5; D uncertain. Trimming removed 6 bases from V and 0 bases from J, with 5 bases in between. This CDR3 region has 12 residues. CDR1 is KGHSH and CDR2 is LQKENI in the germline V gene. The CDR3 sequence is CASSTDQETQYF. The CDR3 region has the DNA TGTGCCAGCTCTACCGACCAAGAGACCCAGTACTTC.